These T cell receptor beta chains were read from a single sample in a study of shared clonotypes between healthy human individuals. The repertoire was sequenced with immunoSEQ multiplex PCR; TCRdb's copy has only in-frame clones and lacks some. The sample contains fewer than 100,000 clones, around two thirds of which appear only once. The source material was memory CD8+ T cells sorted from blood. The receptors stem from a young man in good health. Both conserved end residues are part of each CDR3.

J	V	CDR3
TRBJ1-2	TRBV27	CASSPRHRDRVYNYGYTF
TRBJ2-1	TRBV11-2	CASSLELAGGDNEQFF
TRBJ1-5	TRBV6-4	CASSEEASNQPQHF
TRBJ2-7	TRBV6-6	CASRGILAGVQYEQYF
TRBJ2-7	TRBV7-9	CASSSSGVYEQYF
TRBJ1-2	TRBV25-1	CASRTGQGGYGYTF
TRBJ2-1	TRBV15	CATSRSGTSGANEQFF
TRBJ2-7	TRBV5-6	CASSLGEEQYF
TRBJ2-6	TRBV28	CASSITSPGSGANVLTF
TRBJ2-7	TRBV14	CASSPGLSYEQYF
TRBJ2-3	TRBV5-1	CASSLDVGGQGTDTQYF